Following are 14 T cell receptor beta chains from one sample sequenced in a study of blood T cell repertoires in COVID-19. The assay was immunoSEQ multiplex PCR, and TCRdb's table has in-frame clones only and misses some. The sample yields more than 150,000 clones, 70% to 85% seen once. The sample taken for sequencing was peripheral blood. These receptors were taken from a man in his fifties who had recovered from COVID-19.

This chain joins TRBV11-2 and TRBJ2-7; TRBD2 might be the D (6 bases). The CDR3 sequence is 15 residues long. V was cut by 5 bases and J by 2 bases, with 16 bases left in between. Germline CDR1 and CDR2: SGHAT and FQNNGV. Here the CDR3 reads CASSRGGTLTYEQYF. The DNA for the CDR3 is TGTGCCAGCAGCCGTGGGGGGACCCTGACCTACGAGCAGTACTTC.

The chain carries TRBV10-3 and TRBJ2-3; 7 nucleotides align to TRBD2. The V gene end was trimmed by 7 bases and the J gene end by 8 bases; junction bases not matched to a gene: 12. Germline loops: CDR1 ENHRY, CDR2 SYGVKD. The CDR3 sequence is 14 residues long. CDR3 sequence reads: CAITSGIGPGTQYF. CDR3 nucleotide sequence: TGTGCCATCACAAGCGGGATAGGGCCCGGTACGCAGTATTTT.

This clone came up once. This chain links TRBV4-2 with TRBJ2-7; 7 nucleotides align to TRBD2. V lost 2 bases, J lost 4 bases, and 20 bases stayed unmatched. The V gene's germline CDR1 is LGHNA and CDR2 YNFKEQ. CDR3 length equals 19 residues. The CDR3 DNA reads TGTGCCAGCAGCCAACATTCGCGGGGGAGCAGGGTAGGGAGATACGAGCAGTACTTC. Protein product: CASSQHSRGSRVGRYEQYF.

The chain is built from TRBV28 and TRBJ1-1; D unresolved. Germline V gene lookup returns CDR1 MDHEN and CDR2 SYDVKM. Between the trimmed V and J ends, which lost 2 bases and 3 bases, there was a span of 7 bases. This CDR3 has 13 amino acids. This CDR3 is CASSLKPYTEAFF. DNA of the CDR3: TGTGCCAGCAGTTTAAAGCCCTACACTGAAGCTTTCTTT.

CDR3 sequence: CASSQDRGPFEQYF. CDR3 bases: TGTGCCAGCAGCCAGGACAGGGGCCCCTTCGAGCAGTACTTC. The J gene is TRBJ2-7, the V gene TRBV11-2, with 9 bases that match TRBD1. The germline V gene encodes CDR1 SGHAT and CDR2 FQNNGV. J gave up 6 bases and V 5 bases, and 8 bases lay outside the gene matches. The CDR3 consists of 14 residues.

V is TRBV28 and J is TRBJ2-1; 14 positions match TRBD2. The V segment lost 5 bases and the J segment 8 bases; nucleotides outside the gene matches: 8. Looked up from germline, CDR1 is MDHEN and CDR2 is SYDVKM. The CDR3 has 16 amino acids. The CDR3 DNA is TGTGCCAGCAGTCCGGCGGGGACTAGCGGGAGAGATGAGCAGTTCTTC. This translates into CASSPAGTSGRDEQFF.

V is TRBV7-3 and J is TRBJ2-3; TRBD2 matches 9 bases. The CDR3 extends over 18 amino acids. Germline V gene sequence: CDR1 SGHTA, CDR2 FQGTGA. Germline trimming cut 5 bases from V and 1 base from J; bases unmatched to any gene: 13. The CDR3 region has the DNA TGTGCCAGCAGCCCGACGACAAATATAGCGGGGGGCACAGATACGCAGTATTTT. As protein: CASSPTTNIAGGTDTQYF.

The J gene is TRBJ1-5, the V gene TRBV11-2; unclear D gene. The germline V gene encodes CDR1 SGHAT and CDR2 FQNNGV. Trimming cost V 0 bases and J 11 bases, with 11 bases left between them. The CDR3 consists of 13 residues. The CDR3: CASSLDLMSAQHF. CDR3 bases: TGTGCCAGCAGCTTAGATTTGATGTCAGCCCAGCATTTT.

The V gene is TRBV12-5, the J gene TRBJ2-1, with D unclear. Germline values: CDR1 LGHNT, CDR2 FRNRAP. The CDR3 has 13 amino acids. V was cut by 5 bases and J by 8 bases, with 13 bases left in between. The CDR3 bases are TGTGCTAGTGGTCAATCCGAAGAGGATGAGCAGTTCTTC. Protein: CASGQSEEDEQFF.

The genes are TRBV7-2 and TRBJ1-3; D is unclear. The V gene's germline CDR1 is SGHTA and CDR2 FQGNSA. CDR3 length: 14 amino acids. Between the trimmed V and J ends, which lost 5 bases and 0 bases, there was a span of 8 bases. The CDR3 bases are TGTGCCAGCAGCGCGAGTAACTCTGGAAACACCATATATTTT. Amino acid sequence: CASSASNSGNTIYF.

The chain joins TRBV19 to TRBJ2-7, with unresolved D. The length of the CDR3 is 16 residues. V lost 3 bases, J lost 0 bases, and 15 bases lay in between. CDR1 is LNHDA and CDR2 is SQIVND in the germline V gene (reference sequence). CDR3 region: CASSMSPTSSSYEQYF. In DNA, the CDR3 is TGTGCCAGTAGTATGTCACCGACGTCTAGCTCCTACGAGCAGTACTTC.

The genes are TRBV29-1 and TRBJ2-6; no definite D call. The germline gives CDR1 SQVTM, CDR2 ANQGSEA. The CDR3 loop spans 15 amino acids. Trimming pared 4 bases from V and 2 bases from J, leaving 12 bases between. The CDR3, as DNA: TGCAGCGTTGTGAGGCCGAACGCTGGGGCCAACGTCCTGACTTTC. Amino acids: CSVVRPNAGANVLTF. Supplemented by reference TRBV29-1 and TRBJ2-6, the full variable domain reads SAVISQKPSRDICQRGTSLTIQCQVDSQVTMMFWYRQQPGQSLTLIATANQGSEATYESGFVIDKFPISRPNLTFSTLTVSNMSPEDSSIYLCSVVRPNAGANVLTFGAGSRLTVL.

This clone was counted a few times. J is TRBJ1-5 and V is TRBV6-5; 8 nucleotides align to TRBD1. Per germline, CDR1 MNHEY and CDR2 SVGAGI. CDR3 length: 15 amino acids. The trim removed 6 bases at V and 5 bases at J, leaving 9 bases unmatched. The DNA of the CDR3 is TGTGCCAGCAGCTACACGACAGGGGTCGATCAGCCCCAGCATTTT. Translating gives CASSYTTGVDQPQHF.

This chain uses TRBV11-3 with TRBJ2-5, with no clear D. Trimming took off 1 base at V and 2 bases at J, with 14 bases between the two ends. This CDR3 region has 16 residues. Germline CDR1 and CDR2: SGHNT and YENEEA. Here the CDR3 reads CASSLVGGDGQETQYF. The CDR3 coding sequence is TGTGCCAGCAGCTTAGTTGGCGGTGATGGACAAGAGACCCAGTACTTC.